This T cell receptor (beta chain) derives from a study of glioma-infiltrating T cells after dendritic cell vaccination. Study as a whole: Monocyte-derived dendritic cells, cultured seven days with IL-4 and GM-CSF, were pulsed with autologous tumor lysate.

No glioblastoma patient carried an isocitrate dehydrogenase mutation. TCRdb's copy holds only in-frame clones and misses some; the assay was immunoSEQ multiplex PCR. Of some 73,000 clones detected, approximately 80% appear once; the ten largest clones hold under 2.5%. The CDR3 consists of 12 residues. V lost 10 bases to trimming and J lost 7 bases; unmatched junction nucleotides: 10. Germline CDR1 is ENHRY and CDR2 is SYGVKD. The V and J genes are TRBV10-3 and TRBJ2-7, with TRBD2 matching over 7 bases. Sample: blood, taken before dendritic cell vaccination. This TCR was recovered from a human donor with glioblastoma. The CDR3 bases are TGTGCCACCGGGGGGACCGCGGGGGAGCAGTACGTC. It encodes CATGGTAGEQYV.